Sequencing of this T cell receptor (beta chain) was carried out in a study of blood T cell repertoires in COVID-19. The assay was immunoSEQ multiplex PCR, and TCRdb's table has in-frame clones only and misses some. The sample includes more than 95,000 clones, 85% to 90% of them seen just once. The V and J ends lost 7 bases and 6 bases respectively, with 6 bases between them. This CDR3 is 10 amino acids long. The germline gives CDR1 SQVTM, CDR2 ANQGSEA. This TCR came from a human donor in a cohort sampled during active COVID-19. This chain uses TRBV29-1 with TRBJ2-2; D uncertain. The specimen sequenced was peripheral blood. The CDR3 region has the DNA TGCAGCGCTTTCTCCGGGGAGCTGTTTTTT. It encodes CSAFSGELFF.